This T cell receptor beta chain was retrieved from a study of T cell responses to AZD1222 COVID-19 vaccine. Libraries were prepared by immunoSEQ multiplex PCR; TCRdb keeps only in-frame clonotypes and omits some of them. Among around 260,000 clones, approximately 93% were seen once, and the ten largest hold less than 0.65%. V lost 3 bases, J lost 0 bases, and 14 bases lay in between. The length of the CDR3 is 18 residues. The germline V gene has CDR1 KGHDR and CDR2 SFDVKD. Findings of the study overall: The breadth and depth of Spike-specific TCRs increased once two AZD1222 doses had been given. Baseline seropositives among AZD1222 recipients totaled only 5 to 7. Donor demographics were predominantly white British with a female majority; clonal diversity may be underestimated.

As for this clone: No antigen is known for it.

The sequencing used peripheral blood, collected on day 0 of AZD1222 vaccination. The chain carries TRBV24-1 and TRBJ2-6; D ambiguous. The sequence derives from an adult in good health. CDR3 DNA: TGTGCCACCAGTGATGCTCCGGGTCCCCACTCTGGGGCCAACGTCCTGACTTTC. This translates into CATSDAPGPHSGANVLTF.